The 28 T cell receptor beta chains below were found in one sample sequenced in a study of neurological immune-mediated disorders. MiXCR was run by TCRdb on the 5' RACE reads, yielding one entry per CDR3 protein. The repertoire holds tens of thousands of distinct CDR3 sequences, more than 4.5% seen once, with 9% in the top ten. Sequenced sample: CD4+ T cells from blood. These TCRs come from a young man in good health.

This clonotype was observed at least ten times. The chain combines TRBV20-1 with TRBJ2-7, with 10 bases aligning to TRBD1. Germline CDR1 DFQATT, CDR2 SNEGSKA (reference sequence). Trimming removed 6 bases from V and 4 bases from J; junction bases left unmatched: 6. The CDR3 extends over 13 amino acids. The CDR3 sequence: CSAKTGGKYEQYF. The CDR3 DNA sequence: TGCAGTGCCAAGACAGGGGGCAAGTACGAGCAGTACTTC.

This clonotype was seen ten or more times. The gene calls are TRBV18 and TRBJ2-4; the D gene could be TRBD1 or TRBD2 (5 bases each). The V gene's germline CDR1 is KGHSH and CDR2 LQKENI. The CDR3 extends over 16 amino acids. Trimming shortened V by 3 bases and J by 1 base, and 13 bases separated the two germline ends. This CDR3 reads CASSPQGEKAKNIQYF. The CDR3 region has the DNA TGTGCCAGCTCACCCCAGGGAGAGAAGGCCAAAAACATTCAGTACTTC. Using reference TRBV18 and TRBJ2-4 for the parts outside the CDR3, the full variable domain is NAGVMQNPRHLVRRRGQEARLRCSPMKGHSHVYWYRQLPEEGLKFMVYLQKENIIDESGMPKERFSAEFPKEGPSILRIQQVVRGDSAAYFCASSPQGEKAKNIQYFGAGTRLSVL.

This clonotype was recorded at least ten times. The J gene is TRBJ2-2, the V gene TRBV30; TRBD1 agrees at 8 bases. Trimming took 1 base from V and 0 from J; bases not matched to a gene: 4. Germline CDR1 reads GTSNPN; CDR2 reads SVGIG (reference sequence). The length of the CDR3 is 16 residues. CDR3 protein: CAWSGQGLSNTGELFF. The CDR3 DNA sequence: TGTGCCTGGAGTGGACAGGGGCTCTCGAACACCGGGGAGCTGTTTTTT.

This clonotype has at least ten counts. The chain is built from TRBV7-3 and TRBJ2-3; 7 bases agree with TRBD2. J was trimmed by 2 bases and V by 3 bases; bases with no gene match: 2. Germline V lookup: CDR1 SGHTA, CDR2 FQGTGA. CDR3 length equals 14 residues. CDR3 region: CASSLGLPTDTQYF. CDR3 bases: TGTGCCAGCAGCTTGGGACTACCCACAGATACGCAGTATTTT.

This clonotype was counted ten times or more. This chain joins TRBV6-5 and TRBJ2-7, with a possible D match to TRBD1 (6 bases). The CDR3 sequence is 14 residues long. V was clipped by 5 bases and J by 3 bases, with 14 bases between them. Germline V gene sequence: CDR1 MNHEY, CDR2 SVGAGI. This CDR3 reads CASSLNRDNYEQYF. CDR3 in DNA: TGTGCCAGCAGTCTGAATCGGGACAACTACGAGCAGTACTTC.

This clonotype showed up many times. V gene TRBV12-3 or TRBV12-4 combines with J gene TRBJ2-3; D possibly corresponds to TRBD1 (5 bases). The CDR3 spans 13 residues. The V and J ends lost 7 bases and 1 base respectively, with 9 bases between them. CDR3 nucleotide sequence: TGTGCCAGCACCAGGGCAGGCACAGATACGCAGTATTTT. Translation: CASTRAGTDTQYF.

This clonotype was detected ten times or more. The rearrangement links TRBV9 to TRBJ1-6, with 7 bases lining up with TRBD1. J gave up 8 bases and V 6 bases, and 8 bases lay outside the gene matches. Germline values: CDR1 SGDLS, CDR2 YYNGEE. The CDR3 runs to 14 residues. For the CDR3, the DNA is TGTGCCAGCACTTCGGGACAGATGGATTCACCCCTCCACTTT. Residues: CASTSGQMDSPLHF.

Many counts were recorded for this clonotype. J is TRBJ2-1 and V is TRBV4-3, with a weak D call TRBD2 (6 bases). Germline V lookup: CDR1 LGHNA, CDR2 YSLEER. V lost 0 bases, J lost 6 bases, and 18 bases lay in between. The CDR3 has 17 amino acids. CDR3 sequence (DNA): TGCGCCAGCAGCCAAGATGCGCTGCTCCCGGAGGGCAATGAGCAGTTCTTC. Protein: CASSQDALLPEGNEQFF.

This clonotype was detected ten times or more. The J gene is TRBJ1-1, the V gene TRBV15; 9 bases agree with TRBD1. Trimming at V came to 5 bases and at J to 0 bases, leaving 4 bases not matched to a gene. CDR1 LNHNV and CDR2 YYDKDF come from the germline V gene (reference sequence). The CDR3 sequence is 15 residues long. The DNA for the CDR3 is TGTGCCACCAGCCCTACAGGGGGCATGAACACTGAAGCTTTCTTT. Amino acids: CATSPTGGMNTEAFF.

This clonotype was seen many times. The rearrangement uses TRBV5-1 and TRBJ1-1; D call uncertain. V lost 0 bases and J 1 base, leaving 10 bases between the germline ends. The germline V gene encodes CDR1 SGHRS and CDR2 YFSETQ. The CDR3 extends over 15 amino acids. The CDR3 sequence is CASSLVAARNTEAFF. The CDR3 nucleotides are TGCGCCAGCAGCTTGGTGGCCGCGCGGAACACTGAAGCTTTCTTT.

This clonotype was found many times. The rearrangement links TRBV6-2 or TRBV6-3 to TRBJ1-5; D remains ambiguous. The CDR3 has 14 amino acids. V lost 7 bases, J lost 1 base, and 11 bases lay in between. Germline loops: CDR1 MNHEY, CDR2 SVGEGT. The CDR3 region is CASTQLDSNQPQHF. The CDR3 DNA follows: TGTGCCAGCACCCAACTGGACAGCAATCAGCCCCAGCATTTT.

This clonotype appeared many times. The J gene is TRBJ1-2, the V gene TRBV5-1, with D uncertain. V lost 0 bases and J lost 0, with 9 bases in between. This CDR3 is built from 15 residues. Germline CDR1 SGHRS, CDR2 YFSETQ. CDR3 loop: CASSLDEAANYGYTF. The CDR3 bases are TGCGCCAGCAGCTTGGATGAGGCAGCTAACTATGGCTACACCTTC.

This clonotype was seen at least ten times. V gene TRBV6-2 or TRBV6-3 combines with J gene TRBJ2-3, with D perhaps TRBD1 (6 bases). Deletions cut 6 bases from V and 0 bases from J, with 10 bases between. Germline-derived CDR1 and CDR2 are MNHEY and SVGEGT. This CDR3 region has 14 residues. The CDR3 here is CASSQQGSTDTQYF. As DNA, the CDR3 is TGTGCCAGCAGCCAACAGGGAAGCACAGATACGCAGTATTTT.

This clonotype occurred many times. The V call is TRBV14, the J call TRBJ1-1; TRBD1 matches at 10 bases. The CDR3 runs to 18 residues. Trimming cost V 4 bases and J 0 bases; bases outside gene matches: 11. Germline loops: CDR1 SGHDN, CDR2 FVKESK. The CDR3 here is CASSLSTGGLRLNTEAFF. CDR3 coding DNA: TGTGCCAGCAGCCTCTCGACAGGGGGCCTGCGATTGAACACTGAAGCTTTCTTT.

At least ten counts were recorded for this clonotype. This chain links TRBV6-2 or TRBV6-3 with TRBJ1-2; the match to TRBD1 covers 7 bases. The CDR3 loop spans 14 amino acids. Germline V gives CDR1 MNHEY, CDR2 SVGEGT. With V trimmed by 8 bases and J by 4 bases, 10 bases remained unmatched. CDR3 amino acids: CASLRRGQVYGYTF. CDR3 nucleotides: TGTGCCAGCCTGAGAAGGGGGCAAGTCTATGGCTACACCTTC.

This clonotype was counted at least ten times. The chain recombines TRBV29-1 with TRBJ2-1, with TRBD2 matching 15 bases. This CDR3 contains 13 residues. V trimming: 6 bases; J trimming: 10 bases; junction bases outside the gene matches: 4. CDR1 and CDR2 from the germline V gene are SQVTM and ANQGSEA. CDR3 protein: CSVGTSGGSEQFF. The CDR3 region has the DNA TGCAGCGTAGGGACTAGCGGGGGGTCCGAGCAGTTCTTC.

This clonotype showed up many times. CDR3 region: CSAAPGLVDETQYF. The CDR3 nucleotides read TGCAGTGCTGCACCGGGACTAGTGGACGAGACCCAGTACTTC. The chain carries TRBV20-1 and TRBJ2-5, with 8 bases matching TRBD2. The germline V gene has CDR1 DFQATT and CDR2 SNEGSKA (reference sequence). V gave up 5 bases and J gave up 5 bases; unmatched junction bases: 10. This CDR3 has 14 amino acids.

This clonotype was detected many times. V is TRBV12-3 or TRBV12-4 and J is TRBJ2-5; D may be TRBD1 (5 bases). V lost 3 bases to trimming and J lost 4 bases, with 9 bases between them. The CDR3 runs to 13 residues. The CDR3 coding sequence is TGTGCCAGCAGTTTCAGACAGTCAGAGACCCAGTACTTC. It yields the protein CASSFRQSETQYF.

This clonotype is deemed medium-sized (0.01 to 0.1%). This chain connects TRBV10-3 to TRBJ2-2; TRBD2 is a possible D gene (6 bases). The CDR3 runs to 14 residues. Germline V gene data show CDR1 as ENHRY and CDR2 as SYGVKD. V lost 10 bases to trimming and J lost 0 bases, with 12 bases between them. The DNA of the CDR3 is TGTGCCAGCGCGGAGGGATCGAACACCGGGGAGCTGTTTTTT. It yields the protein CASAEGSNTGELFF.

In this sample, this clonotype turned up many times. The V and J genes are TRBV15 and TRBJ2-3; D gene ambiguous. The CDR3 loop spans 13 amino acids. Trimming took 6 bases from V and 6 from J, leaving 13 bases between them. Looked up from germline, CDR1 is LNHNV and CDR2 is YYDKDF (reference sequence). The CDR3 here is CATRVAGGDTQYF. For the CDR3, the DNA is TGTGCCACCAGGGTCGCAGGTGGCGATACGCAGTATTTT.

This clonotype was seen many times. The rearrangement links TRBV5-1 to TRBJ2-7; 7 bases agree with TRBD1. Per the germline V gene, CDR1 is SGHRS and CDR2 is YFSETQ. Trimming removed 4 bases from V and 2 bases from J; junction bases left unmatched: 3. This CDR3 contains 13 residues. The CDR3 loop is CASSQGTAYEQYF. CDR3 in DNA: TGCGCCAGCAGCCAAGGGACAGCCTACGAGCAGTACTTC.

This clonotype was recorded many times. The chain is built from TRBV6-2 or TRBV6-3 and TRBJ2-1; D is possibly TRBD1 (6 bases). The germline V gene encodes CDR1 MNHEY and CDR2 SVGEGT. The length of the CDR3 is 13 residues. The ends were cut back, 7 bases at V and 8 bases at J, with 15 bases in the middle. The CDR3 loop is CASKTGNMDEQFF. CDR3 nucleotide sequence: TGTGCCAGCAAAACAGGGAATATGGATGAGCAGTTCTTC.

This clonotype appeared many times. V gene TRBV10-3 combines with J gene TRBJ1-3; no clear D. Trimming left V 3 bases short and J 10 bases short, with 10 bases between. Germline V CDR1 and CDR2: ENHRY, SYGVKD. The CDR3 sequence is 12 residues long. The CDR3 loop reads CAISDGSRTIYF. For the CDR3, the DNA is TGTGCCATCAGTGACGGATCACGGACCATATATTTT.

The table lists this clonotype with many counts. This chain links TRBV5-1 with TRBJ2-5; 9 positions agree with TRBD1. Germline V gene sequence: CDR1 SGHRS, CDR2 YFSETQ. The CDR3 has 14 amino acids. The J segment lost 1 base and the V segment lost 3 bases, leaving 1 base of the junction unmatched. CDR3 DNA sequence: TGCGCCAGCAGCTCGGGACAGGGCCAAGAGACCCAGTACTTC. Protein: CASSSGQGQETQYF.

The sample holds many counts of this clonotype. The chain carries TRBV7-9 and TRBJ1-2; D remains ambiguous. Trimming removed 3 bases from V and 2 bases from J, with 10 bases in between. This CDR3 is 14 amino acids long. Looked up from germline, CDR1 is SEHNR and CDR2 is FQNEAQ (reference sequence). The CDR3 spells CASSFGSENYGYTF. DNA for the CDR3: TGTGCCAGCAGCTTTGGGTCGGAAAACTATGGCTACACCTTC.

This clonotype was found many times. The chain is built from TRBV2 and TRBJ2-3; 8 bases fit TRBD2. The V gene's germline CDR1 is SNHLY and CDR2 FYNNEI. CDR3 length: 16 residues. V lost 3 bases, J lost 2 bases, and 7 bases stayed unmatched. The CDR3 region has the DNA TGTGCCAGCAGTGAGGTGGCGGGGGGCCTCACAGATACGCAGTATTTT. Translation gives CASSEVAGGLTDTQYF.

This clonotype was observed at least ten times. V gene TRBV5-1 combines with J gene TRBJ1-1, with unresolved D. The CDR3 contains 13 residues. Between the trimmed V and J ends, which lost 0 bases and 8 bases, there was a span of 11 bases. CDR1 is SGHRS, CDR2 YFSETQ, per germline. The chain's CDR3 is CASSLADHGEAFF. The CDR3 coding sequence is TGCGCCAGCAGCTTGGCCGACCACGGCGAAGCTTTCTTT.

This clonotype showed up many times. V gene TRBV7-2 combines with J gene TRBJ2-7, with unresolved D. V was clipped by 1 base and J by 6 bases, with 16 bases between them. The length of the CDR3 is 15 residues. Germline V lookup: CDR1 SGHTA, CDR2 FQGNSA. Here the CDR3 DNA reads TGTGCCAGCAGCTTAGTTGGCCTGAGCAACTCCGAGCAGTACTTC. This sequence encodes CASSLVGLSNSEQYF.